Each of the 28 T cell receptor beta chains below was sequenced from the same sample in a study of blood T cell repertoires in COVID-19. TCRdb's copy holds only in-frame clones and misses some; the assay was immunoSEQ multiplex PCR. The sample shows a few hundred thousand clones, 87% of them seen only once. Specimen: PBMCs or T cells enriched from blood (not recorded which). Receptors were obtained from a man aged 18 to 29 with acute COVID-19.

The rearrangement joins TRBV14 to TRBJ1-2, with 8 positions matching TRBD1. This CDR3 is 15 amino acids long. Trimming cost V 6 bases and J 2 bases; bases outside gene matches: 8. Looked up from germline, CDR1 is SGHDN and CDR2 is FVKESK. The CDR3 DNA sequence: TGTGCCAGCAGTGAAAGACAGGGGCTAAACTATGGCTACACCTTC. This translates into CASSERQGLNYGYTF.

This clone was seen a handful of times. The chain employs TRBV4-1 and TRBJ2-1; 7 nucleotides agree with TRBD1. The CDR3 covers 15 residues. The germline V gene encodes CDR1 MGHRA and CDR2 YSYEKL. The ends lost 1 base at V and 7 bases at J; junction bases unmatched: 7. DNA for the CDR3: TGCGCCAGCAGCCAAGGCCGACAGGGCGAGAATGAGCAGTTCTTC. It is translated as CASSQGRQGENEQFF.

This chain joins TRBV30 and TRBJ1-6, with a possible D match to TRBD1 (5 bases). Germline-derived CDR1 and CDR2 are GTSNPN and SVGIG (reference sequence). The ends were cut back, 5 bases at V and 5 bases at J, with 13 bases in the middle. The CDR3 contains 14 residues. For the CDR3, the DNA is TGTGCCTGGGGACCAGGGCCTCATAATTCACCCCTCCACTTT. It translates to CAWGPGPHNSPLHF.

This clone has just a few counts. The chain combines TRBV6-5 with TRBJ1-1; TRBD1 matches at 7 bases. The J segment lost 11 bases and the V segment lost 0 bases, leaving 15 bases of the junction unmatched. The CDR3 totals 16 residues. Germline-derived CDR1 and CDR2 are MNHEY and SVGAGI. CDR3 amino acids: CASSYSKARRGVGAFF. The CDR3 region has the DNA TGTGCCAGCAGTTACTCGAAGGCTCGCAGGGGGGTTGGGGCTTTCTTT.

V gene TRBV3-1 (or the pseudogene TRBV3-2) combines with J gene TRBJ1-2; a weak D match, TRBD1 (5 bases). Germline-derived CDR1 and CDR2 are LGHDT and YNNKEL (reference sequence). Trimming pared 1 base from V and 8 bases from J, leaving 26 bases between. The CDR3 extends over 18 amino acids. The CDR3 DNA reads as TGTGCCAGCAGCCAAGGGATGTCGGACATTGTCGGCGTGGGCGGCTACACCTTC. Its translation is CASSQGMSDIVGVGGYTF.

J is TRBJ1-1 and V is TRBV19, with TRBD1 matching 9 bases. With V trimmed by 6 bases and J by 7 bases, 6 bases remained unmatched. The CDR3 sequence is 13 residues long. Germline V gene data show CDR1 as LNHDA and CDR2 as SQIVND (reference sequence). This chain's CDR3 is CASRTGGLGEAFF. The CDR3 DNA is TGTGCCAGTAGAACAGGGGGCTTAGGTGAAGCTTTCTTT.

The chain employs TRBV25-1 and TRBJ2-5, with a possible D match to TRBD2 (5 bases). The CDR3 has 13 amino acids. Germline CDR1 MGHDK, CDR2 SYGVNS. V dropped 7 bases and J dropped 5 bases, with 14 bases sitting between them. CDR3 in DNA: TGTGCCAGCAATTTAGGGAGAAGCGAGACCCAGTACTTC. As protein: CASNLGRSETQYF.

The CDR3 here is CASSAGEGNEKLFF. CDR3 in DNA: TGTGCCAGCAGCGCAGGGGAAGGGAATGAAAAACTGTTTTTT. The chain uses TRBV9 and TRBJ1-4, with a weak D call TRBD1 (6 bases). From germline, CDR1 is SGDLS and CDR2 YYNGEE. The CDR3 length is 14 residues. Trimming cost V 3 bases and J 5 bases, with 11 bases left between them.

The CDR3 DNA reads as TGTGCCAGTAGTCTACAGGGGGCGGGGGAAAAACTGTTTTTT. Translated: CASSLQGAGEKLFF. This chain connects TRBV19 to TRBJ1-4, with 9 bases fitting TRBD1. Germline CDR1 and CDR2: LNHDA and SQIVND (reference sequence). This CDR3 has 14 residues. V lost 5 bases to trimming and J lost 8 bases; unmatched junction nucleotides: 6.

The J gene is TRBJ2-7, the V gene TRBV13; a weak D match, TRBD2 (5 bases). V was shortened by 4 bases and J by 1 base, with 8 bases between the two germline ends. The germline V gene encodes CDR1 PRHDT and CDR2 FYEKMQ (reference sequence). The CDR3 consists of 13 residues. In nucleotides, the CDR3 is TGTGCCAGCAGCTCCGGGAATTCCTACGAGCAGTACTTC. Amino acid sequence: CASSSGNSYEQYF. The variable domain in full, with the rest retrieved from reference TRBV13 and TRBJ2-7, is AAGVIQSPRHLIKEKRETATLKCYPIPRHDTVYWYQQGPGQDPQFLISFYEKMQSDKGSIPDRFSAQQFSDYHSELNMSSLELGDSALYFCASSSGNSYEQYFGPGTRLTVT.

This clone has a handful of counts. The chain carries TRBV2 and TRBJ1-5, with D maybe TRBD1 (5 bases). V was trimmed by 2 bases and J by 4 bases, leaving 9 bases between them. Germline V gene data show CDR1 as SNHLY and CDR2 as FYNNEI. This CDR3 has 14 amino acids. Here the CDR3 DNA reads TGTGCCAGCAGTGAAAGGGGTGGGAATCAGCCCCAGCATTTT. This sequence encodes CASSERGGNQPQHF.

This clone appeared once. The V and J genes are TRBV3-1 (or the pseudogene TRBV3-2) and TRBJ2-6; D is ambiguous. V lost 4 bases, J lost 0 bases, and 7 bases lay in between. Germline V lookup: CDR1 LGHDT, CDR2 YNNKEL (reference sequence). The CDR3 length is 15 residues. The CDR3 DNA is TGTGCCAGCAGCCCTAGTCCCTCTGGGGCCAACGTCCTGACTTTC. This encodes CASSPSPSGANVLTF.

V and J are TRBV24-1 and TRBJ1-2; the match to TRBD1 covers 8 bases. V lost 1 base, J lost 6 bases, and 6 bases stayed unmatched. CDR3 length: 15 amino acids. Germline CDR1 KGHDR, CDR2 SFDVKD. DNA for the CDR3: TGTGCCACCAGTGATTTAGGACAGGGAATTGATGGCTACACCTTC. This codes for CATSDLGQGIDGYTF.

CDR3 DNA: TGTGCCAGCTCAGGATTCCAGGGCGCTGGGGCCAACGTCCTGACTTTC. As protein: CASSGFQGAGANVLTF. This rearrangement joins TRBV18 to TRBJ2-6; D is possibly TRBD1 (5 bases). Deletions cut 5 bases from V and 2 bases from J, with 13 bases between. The CDR3 runs to 16 residues. The germline V gene has CDR1 KGHSH and CDR2 LQKENI.

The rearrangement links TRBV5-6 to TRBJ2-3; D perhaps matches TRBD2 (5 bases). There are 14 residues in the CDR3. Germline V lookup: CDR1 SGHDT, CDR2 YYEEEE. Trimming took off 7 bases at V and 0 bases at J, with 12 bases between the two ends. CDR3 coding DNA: TGTGCCAGCTCACCCCCTAGCAGCACAGATACGCAGTATTTT. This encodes CASSPPSSTDTQYF.

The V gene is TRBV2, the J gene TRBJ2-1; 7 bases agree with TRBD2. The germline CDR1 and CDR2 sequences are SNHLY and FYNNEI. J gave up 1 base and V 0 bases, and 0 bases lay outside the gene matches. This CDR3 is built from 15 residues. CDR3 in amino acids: CASSEAGGSYNEQFF. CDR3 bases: TGTGCCAGCAGTGAAGCGGGAGGGTCCTACAATGAGCAGTTCTTC.

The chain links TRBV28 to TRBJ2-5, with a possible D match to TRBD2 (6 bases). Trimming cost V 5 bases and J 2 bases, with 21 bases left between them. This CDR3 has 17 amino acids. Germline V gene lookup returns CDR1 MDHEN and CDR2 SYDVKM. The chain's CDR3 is CASSEWVSGGVQETQYF. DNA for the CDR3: TGTGCCAGCAGTGAATGGGTCTCTGGAGGGGTTCAAGAGACCCAGTACTTC.

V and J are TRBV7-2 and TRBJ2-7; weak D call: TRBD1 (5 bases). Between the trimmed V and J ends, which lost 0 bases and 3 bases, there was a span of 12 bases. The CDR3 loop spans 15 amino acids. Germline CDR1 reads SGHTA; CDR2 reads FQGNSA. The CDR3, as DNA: TGTGCCAGCAGCTTAGCAGACAGCCTATACTACGAGCAGTACTTC. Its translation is CASSLADSLYYEQYF.

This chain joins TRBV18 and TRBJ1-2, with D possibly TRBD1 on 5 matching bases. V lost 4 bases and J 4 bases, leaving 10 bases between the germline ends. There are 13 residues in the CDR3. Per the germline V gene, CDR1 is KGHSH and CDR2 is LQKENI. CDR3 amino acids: CASSRRVGYGYTF. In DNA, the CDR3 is TGTGCCAGCTCACGCAGGGTTGGCTATGGCTACACCTTC.

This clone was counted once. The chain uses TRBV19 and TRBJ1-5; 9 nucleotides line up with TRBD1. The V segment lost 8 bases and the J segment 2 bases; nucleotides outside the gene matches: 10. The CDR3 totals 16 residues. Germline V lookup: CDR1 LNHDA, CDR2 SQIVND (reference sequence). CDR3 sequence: CASGSGQGFGNQPQHF. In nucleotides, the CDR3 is TGTGCCAGTGGCTCGGGACAGGGCTTTGGCAATCAGCCCCAGCATTTT. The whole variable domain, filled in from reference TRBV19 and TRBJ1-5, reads DGGITQSPKYLFRKEGQNVTLSCEQNLNHDAMYWYRQDPGQGLRLIYYSQIVNDFQKGDIAEGYSVSREKKESFPLTVTSAQKNPTAFYLCASGSGQGFGNQPQHFGDGTRLSIL.

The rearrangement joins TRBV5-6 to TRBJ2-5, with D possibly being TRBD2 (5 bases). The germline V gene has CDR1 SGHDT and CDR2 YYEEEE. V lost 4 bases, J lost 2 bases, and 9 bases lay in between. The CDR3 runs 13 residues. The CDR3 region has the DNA TGTGCCAGCAGCCTGACTATACAAGAGACCCAGTACTTC. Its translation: CASSLTIQETQYF.

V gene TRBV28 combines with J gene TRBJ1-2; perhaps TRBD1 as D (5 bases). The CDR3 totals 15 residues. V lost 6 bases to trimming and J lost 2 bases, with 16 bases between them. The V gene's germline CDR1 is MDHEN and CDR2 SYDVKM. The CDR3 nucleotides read TGTGCCAGCAGCCCGGCAGGGTACGGGAACTATGGCTACACCTTC. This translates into CASSPAGYGNYGYTF.

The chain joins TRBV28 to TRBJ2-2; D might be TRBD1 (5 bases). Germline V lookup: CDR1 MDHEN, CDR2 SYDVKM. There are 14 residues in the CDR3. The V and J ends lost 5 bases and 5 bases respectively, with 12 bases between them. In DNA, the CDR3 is TGTGCCAGCAGTATACCGACAGTTACCGGGGAGCTGTTTTTT. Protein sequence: CASSIPTVTGELFF.

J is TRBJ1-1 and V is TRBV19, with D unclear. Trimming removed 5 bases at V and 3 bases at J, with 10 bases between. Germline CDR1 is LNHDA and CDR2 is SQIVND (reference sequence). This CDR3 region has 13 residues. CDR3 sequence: CASSPGIHTEAFF. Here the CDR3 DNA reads TGTGCCAGTAGTCCGGGTATTCACACTGAAGCTTTCTTT.

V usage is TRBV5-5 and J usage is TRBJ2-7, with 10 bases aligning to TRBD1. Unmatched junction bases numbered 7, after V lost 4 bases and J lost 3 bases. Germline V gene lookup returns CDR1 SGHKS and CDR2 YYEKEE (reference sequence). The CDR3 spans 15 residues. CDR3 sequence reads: CASSVDRGEGYEQYF. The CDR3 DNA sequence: TGTGCCAGCAGCGTGGACAGGGGGGAGGGCTACGAGCAGTACTTC.

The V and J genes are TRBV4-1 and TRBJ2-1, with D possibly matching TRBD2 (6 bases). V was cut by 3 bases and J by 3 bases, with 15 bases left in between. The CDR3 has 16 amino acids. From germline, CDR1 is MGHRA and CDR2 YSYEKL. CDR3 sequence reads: CASSHQGTAGYNEQFF. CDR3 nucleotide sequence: TGCGCCAGCAGCCATCAAGGTACAGCGGGCTACAATGAGCAGTTCTTC.

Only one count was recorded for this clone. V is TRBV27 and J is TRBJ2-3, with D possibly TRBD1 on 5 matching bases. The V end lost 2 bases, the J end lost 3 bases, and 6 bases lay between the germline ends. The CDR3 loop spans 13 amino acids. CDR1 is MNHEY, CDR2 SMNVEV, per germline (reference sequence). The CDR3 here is CASSLDRTDTQYF. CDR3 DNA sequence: TGTGCCAGCAGTTTAGACAGAACAGATACGCAGTATTTT.

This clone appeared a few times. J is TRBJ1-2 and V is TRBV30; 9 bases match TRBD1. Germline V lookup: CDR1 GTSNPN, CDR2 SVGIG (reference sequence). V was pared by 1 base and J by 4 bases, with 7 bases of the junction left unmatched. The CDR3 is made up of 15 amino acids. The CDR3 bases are TGTGCCTGGAGTGCCCCACAGGGGGCGAGCTATGGCTACACCTTC. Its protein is CAWSAPQGASYGYTF.